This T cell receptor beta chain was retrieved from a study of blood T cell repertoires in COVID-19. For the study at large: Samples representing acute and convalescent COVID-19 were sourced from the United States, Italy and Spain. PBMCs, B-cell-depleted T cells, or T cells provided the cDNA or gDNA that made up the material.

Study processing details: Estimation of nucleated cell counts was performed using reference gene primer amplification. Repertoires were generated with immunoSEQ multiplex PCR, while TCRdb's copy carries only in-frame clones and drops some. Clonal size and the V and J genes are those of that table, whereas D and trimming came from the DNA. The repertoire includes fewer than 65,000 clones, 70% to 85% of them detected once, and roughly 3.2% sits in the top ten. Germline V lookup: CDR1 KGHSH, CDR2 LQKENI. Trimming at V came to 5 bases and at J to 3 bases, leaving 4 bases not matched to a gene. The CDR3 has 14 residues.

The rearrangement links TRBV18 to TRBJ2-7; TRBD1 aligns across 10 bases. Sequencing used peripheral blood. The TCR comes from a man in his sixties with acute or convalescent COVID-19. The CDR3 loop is CASSNRTGGYEQYF. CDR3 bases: TGTGCCAGCTCAAACCGGACAGGGGGCTACGAGCAGTACTTC.